What follows describes a single TCR beta chain. Genomic DNA constituted the template upon which TCR beta VDJ and CDR3 profiling was performed. TCRdb re-called the reads with MiXCR, one entry per CDR3 protein. The sample has approximately 130,000 distinct CDR3 sequences; 41% are singletons. The data belong to a study of CD8+CD57+ T cells in acquired aplastic anemia. The trim removed 6 bases at V and 8 bases at J, leaving 7 bases unmatched. This CDR3 has 13 amino acids. Germline CDR1 MNHEY, CDR2 SVGEGT. The sequenced sample was sorted CD4+, CD8+, or CD8+CD57+ T cells (not recorded which) from PBMCs. This clonotype originated in a human donor in good health, serving as a control. The V call is TRBV6-2 or TRBV6-3, the J call TRBJ1-2, with 9 bases aligning to TRBD1. CDR3 residues: CASRLGQGKGYTF. The CDR3 coding sequence is TGTGCCAGCAGATTGGGACAGGGAAAGGGCTACACCTTC.